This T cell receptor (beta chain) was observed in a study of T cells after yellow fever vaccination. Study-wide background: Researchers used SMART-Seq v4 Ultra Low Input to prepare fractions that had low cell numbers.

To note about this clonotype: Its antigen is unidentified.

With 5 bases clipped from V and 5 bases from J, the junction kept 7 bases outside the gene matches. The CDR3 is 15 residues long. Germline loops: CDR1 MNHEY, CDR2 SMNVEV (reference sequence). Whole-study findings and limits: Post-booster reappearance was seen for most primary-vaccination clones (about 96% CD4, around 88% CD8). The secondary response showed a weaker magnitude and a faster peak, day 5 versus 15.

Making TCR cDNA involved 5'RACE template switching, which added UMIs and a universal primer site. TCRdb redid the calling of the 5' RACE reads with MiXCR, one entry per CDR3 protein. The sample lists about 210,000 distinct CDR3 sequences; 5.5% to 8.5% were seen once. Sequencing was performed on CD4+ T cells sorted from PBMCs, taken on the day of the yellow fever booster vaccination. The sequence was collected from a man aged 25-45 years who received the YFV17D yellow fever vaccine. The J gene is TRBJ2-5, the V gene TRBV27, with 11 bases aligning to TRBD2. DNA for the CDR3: TGTGCCAGCAGTCACGGACTAGCGGGTCACGAGACCCAGTACTTC. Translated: CASSHGLAGHETQYF.